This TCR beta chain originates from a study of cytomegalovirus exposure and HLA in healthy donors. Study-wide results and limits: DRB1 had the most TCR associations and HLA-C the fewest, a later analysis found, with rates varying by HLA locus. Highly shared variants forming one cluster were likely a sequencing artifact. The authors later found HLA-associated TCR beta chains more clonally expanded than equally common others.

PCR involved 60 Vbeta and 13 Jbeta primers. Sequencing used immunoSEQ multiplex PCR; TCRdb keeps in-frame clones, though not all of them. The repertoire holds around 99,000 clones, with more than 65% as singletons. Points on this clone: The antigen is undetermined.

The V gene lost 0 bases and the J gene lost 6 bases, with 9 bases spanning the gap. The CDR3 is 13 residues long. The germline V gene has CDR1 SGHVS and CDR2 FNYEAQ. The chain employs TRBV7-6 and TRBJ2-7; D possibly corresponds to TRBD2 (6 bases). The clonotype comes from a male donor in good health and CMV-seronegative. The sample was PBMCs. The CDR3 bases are TGTGCCAGCAGCTTAGCGGGGGGAGTCGAGCAGTACTTC. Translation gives CASSLAGGVEQYF.